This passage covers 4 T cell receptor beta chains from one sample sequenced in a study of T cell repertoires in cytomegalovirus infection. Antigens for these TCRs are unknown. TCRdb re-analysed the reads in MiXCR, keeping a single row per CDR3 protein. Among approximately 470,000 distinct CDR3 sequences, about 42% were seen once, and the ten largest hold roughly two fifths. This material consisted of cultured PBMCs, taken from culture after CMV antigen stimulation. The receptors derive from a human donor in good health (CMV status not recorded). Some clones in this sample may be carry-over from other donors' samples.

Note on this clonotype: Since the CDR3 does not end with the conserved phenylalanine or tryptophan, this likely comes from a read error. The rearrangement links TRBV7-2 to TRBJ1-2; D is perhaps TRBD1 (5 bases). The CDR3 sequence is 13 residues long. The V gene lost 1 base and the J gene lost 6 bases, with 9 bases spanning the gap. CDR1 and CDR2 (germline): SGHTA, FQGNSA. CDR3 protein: CASSLVFRDGYTL. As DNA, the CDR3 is TGTGCCAGCAGCTTAGTATTCAGGGATGGCTACACCCTC.

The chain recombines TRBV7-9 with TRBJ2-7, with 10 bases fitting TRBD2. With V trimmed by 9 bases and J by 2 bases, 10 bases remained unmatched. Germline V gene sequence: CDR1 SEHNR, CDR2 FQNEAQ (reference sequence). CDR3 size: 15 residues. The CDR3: CASGGLAETTYEQYF. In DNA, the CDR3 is TGTGCCAGTGGAGGACTAGCGGAAACAACCTACGAGCAGTACTTC. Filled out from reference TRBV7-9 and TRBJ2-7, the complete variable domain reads DTGVSQNPRHKITKRGQNVTFRCDPISEHNRLYWYRQTLGQGPEFLTYFQNEAQLEKSRLLSDRFSAERPKGSFSTLEIQRTEQGDSAMYLCASGGLAETTYEQYFGPGTRLTVT.

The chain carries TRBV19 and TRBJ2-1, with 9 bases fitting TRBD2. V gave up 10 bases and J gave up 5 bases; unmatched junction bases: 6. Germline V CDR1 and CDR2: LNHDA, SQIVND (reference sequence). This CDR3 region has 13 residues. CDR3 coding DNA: TGTGCCACCAGACTAGCGGCCGACAATGAGCAGTTCTTC. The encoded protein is CATRLAADNEQFF.

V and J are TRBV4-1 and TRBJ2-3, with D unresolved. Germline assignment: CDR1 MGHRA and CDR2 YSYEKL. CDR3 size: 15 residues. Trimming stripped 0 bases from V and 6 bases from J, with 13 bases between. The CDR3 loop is CASSQDELSGDTQYF. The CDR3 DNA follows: TGCGCCAGCAGCCAAGATGAACTCTCCGGGGATACGCAGTATTTT.